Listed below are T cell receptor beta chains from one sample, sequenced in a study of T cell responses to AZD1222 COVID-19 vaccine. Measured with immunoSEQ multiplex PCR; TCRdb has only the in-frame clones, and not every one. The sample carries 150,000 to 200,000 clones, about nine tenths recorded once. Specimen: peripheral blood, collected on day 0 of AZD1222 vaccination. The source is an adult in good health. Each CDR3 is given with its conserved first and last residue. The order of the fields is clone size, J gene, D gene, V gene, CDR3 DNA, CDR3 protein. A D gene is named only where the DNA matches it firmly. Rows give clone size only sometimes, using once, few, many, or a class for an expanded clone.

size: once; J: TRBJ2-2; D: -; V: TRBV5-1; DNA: TGCGCCAGCAGCGCGGGGTGGGGGGCGCAGAACACCGGGGAGCTGTTTTTT; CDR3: CASSAGWGAQNTGELFF
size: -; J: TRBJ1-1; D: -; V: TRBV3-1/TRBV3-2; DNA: TGTGCCAGCAGCCGCAAACCGGGATTGAACACTGAAGCTTTCTTT; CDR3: CASSRKPGLNTEAFF
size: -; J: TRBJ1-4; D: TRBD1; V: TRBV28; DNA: TGTGCCAGCACTTCGGGACAGATTAATGAAAAACTGTTTTTT; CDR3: CASTSGQINEKLFF
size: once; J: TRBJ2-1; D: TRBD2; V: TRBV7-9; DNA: TGTGCCAGCAGCTTAGGCGGGGGGGCTTACAATGAGCAGTTCTTC; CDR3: CASSLGGGAYNEQFF
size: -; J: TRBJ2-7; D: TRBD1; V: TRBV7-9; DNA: TGTGCCAGCAGCTTAATGGGGACAGGGGGCGGCCTCCGCGACGAGCAGTACTTC; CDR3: CASSLMGTGGGLRDEQYF
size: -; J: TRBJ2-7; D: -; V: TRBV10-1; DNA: TGCGCCAGCAGTGAAGGTATGGGATCGCGGGAGCAGTACTTC; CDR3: CASSEGMGSREQYF
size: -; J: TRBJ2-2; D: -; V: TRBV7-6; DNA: TGTGCCAGCAGCTTAGTAGGGGACACCGGGGAGCTGTTTTTT; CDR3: CASSLVGDTGELFF
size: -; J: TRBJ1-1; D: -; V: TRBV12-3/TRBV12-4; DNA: TGTGCCAGCAGTCGGACCTACGGGGAAGCTTTCTTT; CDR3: CASSRTYGEAFF
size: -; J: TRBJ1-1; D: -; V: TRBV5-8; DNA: TGTGCCAGCAGCTTGGTTTTGGGGGGCTTGTACACTGAAGCTTTCTTT; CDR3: CASSLVLGGLYTEAFF
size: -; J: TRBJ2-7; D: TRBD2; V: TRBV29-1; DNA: TGCAGCGTTACGGGACTAGCTATCTCCTACGAGCAGTACTTC; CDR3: CSVTGLAISYEQYF
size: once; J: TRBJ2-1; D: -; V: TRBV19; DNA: TGTGCCAGTAGTATAGCCCGAGGGTTCTACAATGAGCAGTTCTTC; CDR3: CASSIARGFYNEQFF
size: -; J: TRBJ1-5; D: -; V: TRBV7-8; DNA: TGTGCCAGCAGCTTAGGGAGGGGTAGTGATCAGCCCCAGCATTTT; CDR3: CASSLGRGSDQPQHF
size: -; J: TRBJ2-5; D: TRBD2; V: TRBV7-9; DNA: TGTGCCAGCAGCTCACTAGCGGGAGCTGAGACCCAGTACTTC; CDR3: CASSSLAGAETQYF
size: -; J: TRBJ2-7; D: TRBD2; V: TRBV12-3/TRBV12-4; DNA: TGTGCCAGCAGGGGAGGGAGACCCTACGAGCAGTACTTC; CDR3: CASRGGRPYEQYF
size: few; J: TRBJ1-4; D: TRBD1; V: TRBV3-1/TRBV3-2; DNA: TGTGCCAGCAGCCGTAGGACAGGGGGCGGTGAAAAACTGTTTTTT; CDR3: CASSRRTGGGEKLFF
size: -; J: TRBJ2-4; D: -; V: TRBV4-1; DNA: TGCGCCAGCAGCCAAGCCGGGGGCGCCGCCAAAAACATTCAGTACTTC; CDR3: CASSQAGGAAKNIQYF
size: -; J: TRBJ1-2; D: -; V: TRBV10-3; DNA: TGTGCCATCAGTGAGGACGGACGAAAAGCTAACTATGGCTACACCTTC; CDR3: CAISEDGRKANYGYTF
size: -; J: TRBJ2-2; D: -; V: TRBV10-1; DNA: TGCGCCAGCAGTTATAGGGCCGAAGACACCGGGGAGCTGTTTTTT; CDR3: CASSYRAEDTGELFF
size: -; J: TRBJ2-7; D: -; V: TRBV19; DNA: TGTGCCAGTAGTATAGTCCACAGCTCCTACGAGCAGTACTTC; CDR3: CASSIVHSSYEQYF
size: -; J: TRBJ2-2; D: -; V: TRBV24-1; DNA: TGTGCCACCAGTGACGGGACGGCGAAGTACCTGTTTTTT; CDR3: CATSDGTAKYLFF
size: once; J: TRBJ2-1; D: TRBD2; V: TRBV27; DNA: TGTGCCAGCAGTTTACTAGCGGGAGGTCATAATGAGCAGTTCTTC; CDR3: CASSLLAGGHNEQFF
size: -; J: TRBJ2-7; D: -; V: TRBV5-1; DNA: TGCGCCAGCAGCTTACGACAGAAACTATCCTACGAGCAGTACTTC; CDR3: CASSLRQKLSYEQYF
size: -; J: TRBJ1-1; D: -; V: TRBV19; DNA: TGTGCCAGCGCTCCCAGGGACCCGACCGACGCTTTCTTT; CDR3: CASAPRDPTDAFF
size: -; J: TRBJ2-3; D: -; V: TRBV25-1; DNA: TGTGCCAGCAAGGGGTGGGCCACAGATACGCAGTATTTT; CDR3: CASKGWATDTQYF
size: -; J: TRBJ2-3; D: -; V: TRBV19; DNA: TGTGCCAGTAGTATAGTGTCTAGCCTGTCAAGGGCAGATACGCAGTATTTT; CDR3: CASSIVSSLSRADTQYF
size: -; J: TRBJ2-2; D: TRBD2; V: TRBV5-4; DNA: TGTGCCAGCAGTCTCCCGGGACTAGCGGGAGGTATCGCCGGGGAGCTGTTTTTT; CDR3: CASSLPGLAGGIAGELFF
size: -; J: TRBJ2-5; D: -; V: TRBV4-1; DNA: TGCGCCAGCAGCCAAGTGATCCCAGAGACCCAGTACTTC; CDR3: CASSQVIPETQYF
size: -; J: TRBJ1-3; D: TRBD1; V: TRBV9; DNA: TGTGCCAGCAGCGCAGGACAGGATTTTAGAAACACCATATATTTT; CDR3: CASSAGQDFRNTIYF
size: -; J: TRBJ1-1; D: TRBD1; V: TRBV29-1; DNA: TGCAGCGTTGAAACCCGACAGGGGGCGAATACTGAAGCTTTCTTT; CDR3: CSVETRQGANTEAFF
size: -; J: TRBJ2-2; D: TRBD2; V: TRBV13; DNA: TGTGCCAGCAGCCAGGCCTCGCGGGAGATGTCCGGGGAGCTGTTTTTT; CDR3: CASSQASREMSGELFF
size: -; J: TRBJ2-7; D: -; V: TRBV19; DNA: TGTGCCAGTAGTCCTAGTAGGGAGTTCGGCGAGCAGTACTTC; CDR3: CASSPSREFGEQYF
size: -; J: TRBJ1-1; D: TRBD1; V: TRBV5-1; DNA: TGCGCCAGCAGCACGGGACAGGCGCTGAACACTGAAGCTTTCTTT; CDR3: CASSTGQALNTEAFF
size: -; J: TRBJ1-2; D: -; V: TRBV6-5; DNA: TGTGCCAGCAGTTACCCCTGGGGGGAAGGCTATGGCTACACCTTC; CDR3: CASSYPWGEGYGYTF
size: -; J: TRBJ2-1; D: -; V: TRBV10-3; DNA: TGTGCCATCAGTGAGCTGGGGGAGCAGTTCTTC; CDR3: CAISELGEQFF
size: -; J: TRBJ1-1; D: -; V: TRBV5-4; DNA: TGTGCCAGCAGCTTGAGGACAGACTACTTGAACACTGAAGCTTTCTTT; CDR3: CASSLRTDYLNTEAFF
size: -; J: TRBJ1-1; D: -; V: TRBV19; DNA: TGTGCCAGTAGTATAGGACTTACGAACACTGAAGCTTTCTTT; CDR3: CASSIGLTNTEAFF
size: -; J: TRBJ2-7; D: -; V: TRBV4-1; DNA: TGCGCCAGCAGCCCTCATGGTATCGAGCAGTACTTC; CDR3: CASSPHGIEQYF
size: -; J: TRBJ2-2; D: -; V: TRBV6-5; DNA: TGTGCCGTCCGGATGGGAGTGGACACCGGGGAGCTGTTTTTT; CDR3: CAVRMGVDTGELFF
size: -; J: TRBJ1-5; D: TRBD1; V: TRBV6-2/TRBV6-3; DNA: TGTGCCAGCAGCTCCATCCCGGACAGGGAGATAAATCAGCCCCAGCATTTT; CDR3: CASSSIPDREINQPQHF
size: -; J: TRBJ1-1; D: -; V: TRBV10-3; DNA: TGTGCCATCGCGCTGGGGTGGCAGGTCATGAACACTGAAGCTTTCTTT; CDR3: CAIALGWQVMNTEAFF
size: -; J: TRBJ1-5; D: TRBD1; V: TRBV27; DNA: TGTGCCAGCAGGACAGGGGGCGATCAGCCCCAGCATTTT; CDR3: CASRTGGDQPQHF
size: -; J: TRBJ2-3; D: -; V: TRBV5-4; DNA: TGTGCCAGCAGCGGAGGACTAGAGGGGAGGGGGGATACGCAGTATTTT; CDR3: CASSGGLEGRGDTQYF